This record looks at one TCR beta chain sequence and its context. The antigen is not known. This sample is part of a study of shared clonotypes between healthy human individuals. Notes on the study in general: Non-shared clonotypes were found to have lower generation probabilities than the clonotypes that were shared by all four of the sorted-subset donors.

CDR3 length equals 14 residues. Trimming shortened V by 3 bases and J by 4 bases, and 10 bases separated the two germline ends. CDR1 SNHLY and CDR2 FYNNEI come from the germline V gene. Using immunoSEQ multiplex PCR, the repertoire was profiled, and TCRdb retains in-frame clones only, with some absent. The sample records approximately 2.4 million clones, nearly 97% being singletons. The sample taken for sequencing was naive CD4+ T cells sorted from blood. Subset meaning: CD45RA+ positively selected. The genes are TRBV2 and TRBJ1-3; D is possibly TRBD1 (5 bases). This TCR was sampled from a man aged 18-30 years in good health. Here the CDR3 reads CASSEGVAGNTIYF. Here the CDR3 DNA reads TGTGCCAGCAGTGAGGGGGTCGCCGGAAACACCATATATTTT.